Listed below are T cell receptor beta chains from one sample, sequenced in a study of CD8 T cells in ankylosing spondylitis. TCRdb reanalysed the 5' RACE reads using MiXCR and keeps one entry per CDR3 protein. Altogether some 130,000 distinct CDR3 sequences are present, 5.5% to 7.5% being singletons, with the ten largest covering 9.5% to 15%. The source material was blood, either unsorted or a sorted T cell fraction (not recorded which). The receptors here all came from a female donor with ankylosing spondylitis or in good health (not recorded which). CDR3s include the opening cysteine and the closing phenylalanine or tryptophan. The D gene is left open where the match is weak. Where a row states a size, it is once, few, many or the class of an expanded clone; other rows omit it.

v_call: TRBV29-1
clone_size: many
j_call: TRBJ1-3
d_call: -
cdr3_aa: CSVEDLEQDSGNTIYF
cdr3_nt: TGCAGCGTTGAAGATCTAGAGCAGGACTCTGGAAACACCATATATTTT

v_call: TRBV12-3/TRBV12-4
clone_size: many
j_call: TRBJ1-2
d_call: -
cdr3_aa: CASRELSYGYTF
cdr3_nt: TGTGCCAGCAGAGAGCTGAGCTATGGCTACACCTTC

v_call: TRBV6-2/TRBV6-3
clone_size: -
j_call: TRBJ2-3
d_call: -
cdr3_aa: CASTDYRTDTQYF
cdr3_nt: TGTGCCAGCACCGACTACCGTACAGATACGCAGTATTTT

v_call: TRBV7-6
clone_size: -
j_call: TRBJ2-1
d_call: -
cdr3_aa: CASSFGLPTNEQFF
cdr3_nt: TGTGCCAGCAGCTTTGGACTACCCACCAATGAGCAGTTCTTC

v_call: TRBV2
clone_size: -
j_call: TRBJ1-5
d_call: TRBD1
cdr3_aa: CTSSHETGTDYSNQPQHF
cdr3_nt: TGTACCAGCAGTCACGAGACCGGGACAGATTATAGCAATCAGCCCCAGCATTTT

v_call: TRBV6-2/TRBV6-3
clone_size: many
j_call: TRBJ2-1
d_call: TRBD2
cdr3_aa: CASSYGLAAGEQFF
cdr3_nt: TGTGCCAGCAGTTACGGCCTAGCGGCCGGGGAGCAGTTCTTC

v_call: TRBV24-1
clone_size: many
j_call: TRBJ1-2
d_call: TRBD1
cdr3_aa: CATSDPGLGGKDYGYTF
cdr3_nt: TGTGCCACCAGTGACCCCGGGTTAGGGGGCAAGGACTATGGCTACACCTTC

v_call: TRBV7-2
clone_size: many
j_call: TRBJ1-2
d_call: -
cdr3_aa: CASSLAGGNYGYTF
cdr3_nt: TGTGCCAGCAGCTTAGCGGGCGGTAACTATGGCTACACCTTC

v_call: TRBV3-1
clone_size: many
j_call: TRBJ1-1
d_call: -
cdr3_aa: CASSQRTAMNTEAFF
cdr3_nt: TGTGCCAGCAGCCAGAGGACAGCGATGAACACTGAAGCTTTCTTT

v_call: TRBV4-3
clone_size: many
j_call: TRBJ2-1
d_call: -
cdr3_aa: CASSQGSGAYNEQFF
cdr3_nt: TGCGCCAGCAGCCAAGGGAGCGGAGCCTACAATGAGCAGTTCTTC

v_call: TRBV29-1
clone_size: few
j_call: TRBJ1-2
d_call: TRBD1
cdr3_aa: CSVGNRDRGIYGYTF
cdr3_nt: TGCAGCGTTGGTAACCGGGACAGGGGGATCTATGGCTACACCTTC

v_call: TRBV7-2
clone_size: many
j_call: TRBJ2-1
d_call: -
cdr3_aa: CASSPTGYEQFF
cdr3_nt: TGTGCCAGCAGCCCCACGGGGTATGAGCAGTTCTTC

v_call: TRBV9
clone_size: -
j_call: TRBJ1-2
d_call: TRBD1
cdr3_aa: CASSVETGGLSGYTF
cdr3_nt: TGTGCCAGCAGCGTTGAAACAGGGGGCCTGTCTGGCTACACCTTC

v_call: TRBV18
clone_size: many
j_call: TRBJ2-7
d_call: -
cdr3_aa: CASSPLDSYYEQYF
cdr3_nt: TGTGCCAGCTCACCCTTGGACAGCTACTACGAGCAGTACTTC

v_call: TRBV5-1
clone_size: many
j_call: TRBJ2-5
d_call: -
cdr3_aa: CASRPLSSQTQYF
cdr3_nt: TGCGCCAGCAGACCTCTCTCTAGCCAGACCCAGTACTTC

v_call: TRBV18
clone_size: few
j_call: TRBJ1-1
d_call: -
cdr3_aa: CASSPQGRGGTEAFF
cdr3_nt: TGTGCCAGCTCACCTCAGGGCAGGGGCGGCACTGAAGCTTTCTTT

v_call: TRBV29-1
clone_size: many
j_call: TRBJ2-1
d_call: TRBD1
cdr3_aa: CSVADRGGYNEQFF
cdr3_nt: TGCAGCGTGGCCGACAGGGGAGGCTACAATGAGCAGTTCTTC

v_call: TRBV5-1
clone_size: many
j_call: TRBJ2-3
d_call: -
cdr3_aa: CASSLNRAGTDTQYF
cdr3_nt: TGCGCCAGCAGCTTAAACAGGGCCGGCACAGATACGCAGTATTTT

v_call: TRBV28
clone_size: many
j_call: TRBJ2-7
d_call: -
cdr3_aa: CASFGVTTYEQYF
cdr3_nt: TGTGCCAGTTTTGGGGTTACCACCTACGAGCAGTACTTC

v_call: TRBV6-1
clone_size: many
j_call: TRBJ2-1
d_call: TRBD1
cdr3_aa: CASRVTGAIYEQFF
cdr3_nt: TGTGCCAGCAGAGTGACAGGGGCAATTTATGAGCAGTTCTTC

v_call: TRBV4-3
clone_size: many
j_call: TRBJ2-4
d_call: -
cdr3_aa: CASSQGLEAAGIQYF
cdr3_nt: TGCGCCAGCAGCCAAGGACTCGAGGCTGCTGGCATTCAGTACTTC

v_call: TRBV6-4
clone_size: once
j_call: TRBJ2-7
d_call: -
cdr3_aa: CARRDGTYEQYF
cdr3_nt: TGTGCCAGAAGGGACGGGACCTACGAGCAGTACTTC

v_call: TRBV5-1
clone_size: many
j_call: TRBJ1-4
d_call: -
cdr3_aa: CASRTPQTELFF
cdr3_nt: TGCGCCAGCAGGACTCCGCAAACGGAACTGTTTTTT

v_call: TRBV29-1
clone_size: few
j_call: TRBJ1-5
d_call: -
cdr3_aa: CSVDNRSTLYSNQPQHF
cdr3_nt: TGCAGCGTTGATAATAGGAGTACACTGTATAGCAATCAGCCCCAGCATTTT

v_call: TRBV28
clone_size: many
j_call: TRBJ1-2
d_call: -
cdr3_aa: CASSSINYGYTF
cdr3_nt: TGTGCCAGCAGTTCTATCAACTATGGCTACACCTTC

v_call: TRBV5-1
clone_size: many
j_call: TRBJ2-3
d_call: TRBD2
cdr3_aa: CASSPTSGAYTDTQYF
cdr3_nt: TGCGCCAGCAGCCCAACTAGCGGGGCATACACAGATACGCAGTATTTT

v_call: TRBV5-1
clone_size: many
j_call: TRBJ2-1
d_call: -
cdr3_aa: CASSLGSGFEQFF
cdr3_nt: TGCGCCAGCAGCTTGGGTTCGGGCTTTGAGCAGTTCTTC

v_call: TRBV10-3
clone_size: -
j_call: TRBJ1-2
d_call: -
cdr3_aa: CAISESRNYGYTF
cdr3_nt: TGTGCCATCAGTGAGTCCAGGAACTATGGCTACACCTTC

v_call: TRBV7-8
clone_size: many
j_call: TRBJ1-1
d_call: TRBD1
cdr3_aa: CASSGRQGLGTEAFF
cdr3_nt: TGTGCCAGCAGCGGGCGACAGGGGTTGGGCACTGAAGCTTTCTTT

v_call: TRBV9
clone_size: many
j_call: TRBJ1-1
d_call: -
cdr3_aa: CASSETGGNTEAFF
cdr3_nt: TGTGCCAGCAGCGAGACAGGTGGGAACACTGAAGCTTTCTTT

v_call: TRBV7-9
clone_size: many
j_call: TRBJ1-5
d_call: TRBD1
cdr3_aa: CASSFTGGADNQPQHF
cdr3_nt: TGTGCCAGCAGCTTCACAGGGGGCGCGGACAATCAGCCCCAGCATTTT

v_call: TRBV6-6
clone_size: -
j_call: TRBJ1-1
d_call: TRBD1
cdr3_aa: CASSYSGTGEAFF
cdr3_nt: TGTGCCAGCAGTTACTCGGGGACAGGAGAAGCTTTCTTT

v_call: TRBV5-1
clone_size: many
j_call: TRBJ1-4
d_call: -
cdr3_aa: CASSLEGTTNEKLFF
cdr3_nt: TGCGCCAGCAGCTTGGAGGGCACAACTAATGAAAAACTGTTTTTT

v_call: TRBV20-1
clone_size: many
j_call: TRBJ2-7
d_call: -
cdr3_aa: CSARDTKGYYEQYF
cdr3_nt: TGCAGTGCTAGAGATACGAAGGGGTACTACGAGCAGTACTTC

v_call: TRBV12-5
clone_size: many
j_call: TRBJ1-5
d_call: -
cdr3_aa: CASGQGQSSNQPQHF
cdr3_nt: TGTGCTAGTGGTCAAGGACAGTCTAGCAATCAGCCCCAGCATTTT

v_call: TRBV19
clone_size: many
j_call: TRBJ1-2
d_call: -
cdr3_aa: CASSIDGEYGYTF
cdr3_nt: TGTGCCAGTAGTATAGATGGGGAATATGGCTACACCTTC

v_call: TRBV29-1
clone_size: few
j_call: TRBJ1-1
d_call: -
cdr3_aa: CSAGPSLNTEAFF
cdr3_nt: TGCAGCGCCGGTCCTTCCTTGAACACTGAAGCTTTCTTT

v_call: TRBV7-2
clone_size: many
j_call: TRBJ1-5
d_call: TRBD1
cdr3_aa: CASSLDRGVNQPQHF
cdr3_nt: TGTGCCAGCAGTTTGGACAGGGGGGTCAATCAGCCCCAGCATTTT